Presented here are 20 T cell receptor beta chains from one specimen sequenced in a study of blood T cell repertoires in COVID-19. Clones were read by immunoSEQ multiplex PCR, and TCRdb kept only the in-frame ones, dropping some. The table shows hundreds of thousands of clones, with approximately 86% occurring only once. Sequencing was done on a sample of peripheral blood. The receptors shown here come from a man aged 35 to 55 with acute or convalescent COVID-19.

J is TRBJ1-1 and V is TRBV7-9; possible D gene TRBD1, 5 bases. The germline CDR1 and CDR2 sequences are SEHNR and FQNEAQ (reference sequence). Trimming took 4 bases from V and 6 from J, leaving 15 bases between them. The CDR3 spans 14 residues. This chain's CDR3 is CASSSAPGISEAFF. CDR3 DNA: TGTGCCAGCAGCTCCGCCCCAGGGATATCTGAAGCTTTCTTT.

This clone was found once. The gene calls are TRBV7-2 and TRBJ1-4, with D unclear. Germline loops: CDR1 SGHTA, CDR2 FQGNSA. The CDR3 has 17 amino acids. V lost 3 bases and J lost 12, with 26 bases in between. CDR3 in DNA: TGTGCCAGCAGCTTCTACCCCCCGAGGACTGAGGGCATAGAACTGTTTTTT. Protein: CASSFYPPRTEGIELFF.

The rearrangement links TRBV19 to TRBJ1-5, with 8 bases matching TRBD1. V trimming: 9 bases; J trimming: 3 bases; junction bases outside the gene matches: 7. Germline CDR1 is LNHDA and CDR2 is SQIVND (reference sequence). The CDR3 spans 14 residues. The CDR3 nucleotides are TGTGCCAGCATTGACAGGGGCCTCAATCAGCCCCAGCATTTT. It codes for CASIDRGLNQPQHF.

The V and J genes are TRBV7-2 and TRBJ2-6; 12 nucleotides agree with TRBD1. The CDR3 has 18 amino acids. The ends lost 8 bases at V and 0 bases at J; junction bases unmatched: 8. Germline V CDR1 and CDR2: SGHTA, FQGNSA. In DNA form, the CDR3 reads TGTGCCAGCGGACGGGGGACAGGGGGCAACTCTGGGGCCAACGTCCTGACTTTC. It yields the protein CASGRGTGGNSGANVLTF.

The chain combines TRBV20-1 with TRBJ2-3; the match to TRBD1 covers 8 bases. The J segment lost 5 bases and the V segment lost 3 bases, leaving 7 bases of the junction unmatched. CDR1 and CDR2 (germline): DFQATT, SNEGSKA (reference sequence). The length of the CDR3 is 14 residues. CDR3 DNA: TGCAGTGCTAGTTCCCCTGACAGGGGAGATACGCAGTATTTT. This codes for CSASSPDRGDTQYF.

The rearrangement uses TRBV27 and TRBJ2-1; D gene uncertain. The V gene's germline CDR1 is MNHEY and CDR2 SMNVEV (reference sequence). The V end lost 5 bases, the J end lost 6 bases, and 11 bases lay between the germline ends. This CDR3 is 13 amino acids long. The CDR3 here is CASSMAVFNEQFF. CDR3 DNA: TGTGCCAGCAGTATGGCGGTATTCAATGAGCAGTTCTTC.

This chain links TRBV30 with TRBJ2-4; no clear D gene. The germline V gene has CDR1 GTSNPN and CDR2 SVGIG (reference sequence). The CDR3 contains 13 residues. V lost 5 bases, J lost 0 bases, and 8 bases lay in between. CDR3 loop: CAWGQIAKNIQYF. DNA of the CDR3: TGTGCCTGGGGGCAGATAGCCAAAAACATTCAGTACTTC.

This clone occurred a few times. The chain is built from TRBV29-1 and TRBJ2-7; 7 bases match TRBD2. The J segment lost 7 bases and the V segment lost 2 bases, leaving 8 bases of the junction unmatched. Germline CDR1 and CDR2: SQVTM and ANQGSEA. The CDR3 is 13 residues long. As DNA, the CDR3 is TGCAGCGTTGAAAGTAGGGGACTACAGGAGCAGTACTTC. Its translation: CSVESRGLQEQYF.

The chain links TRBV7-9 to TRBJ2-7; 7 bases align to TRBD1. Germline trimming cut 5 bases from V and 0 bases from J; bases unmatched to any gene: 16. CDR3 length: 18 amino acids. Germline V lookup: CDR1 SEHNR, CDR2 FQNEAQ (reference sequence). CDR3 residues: CASSPPTGTTTRSYEQYF. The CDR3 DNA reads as TGTGCCAGCAGCCCACCGACAGGGACCACGACCCGCTCCTACGAGCAGTACTTC.

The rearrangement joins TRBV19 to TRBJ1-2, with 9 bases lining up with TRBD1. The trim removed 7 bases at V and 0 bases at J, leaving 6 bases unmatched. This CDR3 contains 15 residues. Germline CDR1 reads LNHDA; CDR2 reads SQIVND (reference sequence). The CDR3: CASTWTGEANYGYTF. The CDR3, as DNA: TGTGCCAGTACCTGGACAGGGGAGGCTAACTATGGCTACACCTTC. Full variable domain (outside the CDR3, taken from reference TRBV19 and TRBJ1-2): DGGITQSPKYLFRKEGQNVTLSCEQNLNHDAMYWYRQDPGQGLRLIYYSQIVNDFQKGDIAEGYSVSREKKESFPLTVTSAQKNPTAFYLCASTWTGEANYGYTFGSGTRLTVV.

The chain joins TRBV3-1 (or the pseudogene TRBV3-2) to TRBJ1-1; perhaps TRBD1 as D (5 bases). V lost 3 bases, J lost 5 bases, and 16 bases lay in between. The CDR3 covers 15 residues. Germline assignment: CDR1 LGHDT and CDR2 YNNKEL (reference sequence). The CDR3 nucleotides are TGTGCCAGCAGCCATGAGAGACAGCTATCTACTGAAGCTTTCTTT. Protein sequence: CASSHERQLSTEAFF.

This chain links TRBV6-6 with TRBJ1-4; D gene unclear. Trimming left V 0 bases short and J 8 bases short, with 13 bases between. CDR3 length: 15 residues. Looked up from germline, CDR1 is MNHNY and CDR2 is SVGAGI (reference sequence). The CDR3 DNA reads TGTGCCAGCAGTTACTCAAGGGTAGGAGGAGAAAAACTGTTTTTT. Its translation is CASSYSRVGGEKLFF.

CDR3 coding DNA: TGTGCCAGCAAGCGAGCGGGAGATTCTTTCTACGAGCAGTACTTC. Translation gives CASKRAGDSFYEQYF. The chain uses TRBV6-5 and TRBJ2-7; 8 bases are shared with TRBD2. From germline, CDR1 is MNHEY and CDR2 SVGAGI. V dropped 7 bases and J dropped 3; count of bases not matched to a gene: 11. There are 15 residues in the CDR3.

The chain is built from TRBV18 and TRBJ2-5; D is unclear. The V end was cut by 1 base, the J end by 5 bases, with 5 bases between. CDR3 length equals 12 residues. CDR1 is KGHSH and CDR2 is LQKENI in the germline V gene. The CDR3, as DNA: TGTGCCAGCTCACCACTTGAGGAGACCCAGTACTTC. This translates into CASSPLEETQYF.

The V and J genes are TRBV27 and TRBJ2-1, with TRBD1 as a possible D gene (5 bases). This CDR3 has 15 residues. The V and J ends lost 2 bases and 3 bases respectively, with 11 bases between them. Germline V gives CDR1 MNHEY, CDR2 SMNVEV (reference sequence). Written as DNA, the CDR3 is TGTGCCAGCAGTTTAATCCAGGGCCACTACAATGAGCAGTTCTTC. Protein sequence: CASSLIQGHYNEQFF.

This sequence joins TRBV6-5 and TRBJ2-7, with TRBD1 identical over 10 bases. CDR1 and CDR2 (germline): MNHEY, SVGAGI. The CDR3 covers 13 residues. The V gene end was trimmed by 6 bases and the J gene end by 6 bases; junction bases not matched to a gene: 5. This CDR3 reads CASRPGTGVEQYF. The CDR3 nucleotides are TGTGCCAGCAGACCTGGGACAGGGGTCGAGCAGTACTTC.

Here the CDR3 DNA reads TGTGCCAGCAGCTTATTCTGGGACAAACCCTACGAGCAGTACTTC. This gives the protein CASSLFWDKPYEQYF. V usage is TRBV7-9 and J usage is TRBJ2-7; D might be TRBD1 (6 bases). Germline assignment: CDR1 SEHNR and CDR2 FQNEAQ (reference sequence). This CDR3 is 15 amino acids long. V was pared by 2 bases and J by 2 bases, with 13 bases between.

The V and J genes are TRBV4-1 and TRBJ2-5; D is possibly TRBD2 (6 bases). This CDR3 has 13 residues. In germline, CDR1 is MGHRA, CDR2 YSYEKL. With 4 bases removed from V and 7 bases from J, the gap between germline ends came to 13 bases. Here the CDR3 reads CASSPSVGGTQYF. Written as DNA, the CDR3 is TGCGCCAGCAGCCCTTCGGTGGGGGGGACCCAGTACTTC.

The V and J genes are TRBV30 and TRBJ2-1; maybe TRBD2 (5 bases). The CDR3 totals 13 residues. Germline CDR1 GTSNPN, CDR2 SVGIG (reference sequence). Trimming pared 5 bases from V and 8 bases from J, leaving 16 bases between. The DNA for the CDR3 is TGTGCCTGGGACGGCTACCCCGGGGATGAGCAGTTCTTC. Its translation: CAWDGYPGDEQFF.

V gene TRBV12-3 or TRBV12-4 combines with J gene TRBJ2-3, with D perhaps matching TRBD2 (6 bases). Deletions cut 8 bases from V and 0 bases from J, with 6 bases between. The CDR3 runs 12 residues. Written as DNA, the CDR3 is TGTGCCAGCGGGGGGAGCACAGATACGCAGTATTTT. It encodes CASGGSTDTQYF.